These 21 T cell receptor beta chains share one sample of origin, sequenced in a study of blood T cell repertoires in COVID-19. Sequenced by immunoSEQ multiplex PCR; TCRdb stores in-frame clones only, minus some. Of more than 95,000 clones in the sample, roughly 72% were seen once. Sequencing was performed on peripheral blood. The receptors derive from a man in his 60s with acute or convalescent COVID-19.

The chain couples TRBV15 to TRBJ1-2; 7 bases agree with TRBD1. Germline CDR1 and CDR2: LNHNV and YYDKDF (reference sequence). CDR3 length equals 17 residues. The ends lost 0 bases at V and 4 bases at J; junction bases unmatched: 11. Here the CDR3 DNA reads TGTGCCACCAGCAGAGACCGAGACAGGGACATACCCTATGGCTACACCTTC. Encoded protein: CATSRDRDRDIPYGYTF.

To note about this clone: The sample carries other DNA sequences with the same CDR3. The chain uses TRBV2 and TRBJ2-2; 7 bases fit TRBD1. Germline V gives CDR1 SNHLY, CDR2 FYNNEI. V lost 8 bases to trimming and J lost 10 bases; unmatched junction nucleotides: 10. The CDR3 loop spans 13 amino acids. CDR3 nucleotides: TGTGCCAGCCGATATAGGGGGCTCGAGGAGCTGTTTTTT. It codes for CASRYRGLEELFF.

This chain connects TRBV24-1 to TRBJ2-2, with 12 bases aligning to TRBD2. This CDR3 has 18 amino acids. J gave up 0 bases and V 5 bases, and 6 bases lay outside the gene matches. Germline V gene data show CDR1 as KGHDR and CDR2 as SFDVKD. CDR3 nucleotide sequence: TGTGCCACCAGTGGTGCTAGCGGGAGGGCCCCGAACACCGGGGAGCTGTTTTTT. Translated: CATSGASGRAPNTGELFF.

The gene calls are TRBV6-5 and TRBJ1-1; D is uncertain. CDR1 is MNHEY and CDR2 is SVGAGI in the germline V gene. The V end was cut by 4 bases, the J end by 4 bases, with 16 bases between. The CDR3 length is 15 residues. This CDR3 reads CASSSPGRAITEAFF. CDR3 nucleotide sequence: TGTGCCAGCAGTTCCCCCGGTAGAGCCATCACTGAAGCTTTCTTT.

This rearrangement joins TRBV29-1 to TRBJ1-2; 11 bases agree with TRBD1. CDR3 length: 16 residues. Germline loops: CDR1 SQVTM, CDR2 ANQGSEA. V lost 3 bases to trimming and J lost 4 bases; unmatched junction nucleotides: 10. The CDR3 DNA follows: TGCAGCGTTGAGCGTGGACAGGGGGCGCGGGGCTATGGCTACACCTTC. Its translation is CSVERGQGARGYGYTF.

V usage is TRBV3-1 (or the pseudogene TRBV3-2) and J usage is TRBJ2-1; D ambiguous. The length of the CDR3 is 11 residues. With 4 bases removed from V and 9 bases from J, the gap between germline ends came to 7 bases. The V gene's germline CDR1 is LGHDT and CDR2 YNNKEL (reference sequence). The DNA for the CDR3 is TGTGCCAGCAGCCGCGCCGTTGAGCAGTTCTTC. Its protein is CASSRAVEQFF.

The gene calls are TRBV6-5 and TRBJ1-1; D possibly corresponds to TRBD1 (5 bases). The CDR3 is 13 amino acids. Germline V gene sequence: CDR1 MNHEY, CDR2 SVGAGI. V shed 5 bases and J shed 11 bases, with 18 bases lying between them. The CDR3 region is CASSPPGGGSAFF. The CDR3 coding sequence is TGTGCCAGCAGTCCCCCCGGGGGGGGGTCTGCTTTCTTT.

The V gene is TRBV28, the J gene TRBJ2-3; D is perhaps TRBD2 (6 bases). The ends were cut back, 6 bases at V and 4 bases at J, with 17 bases in the middle. The germline gives CDR1 MDHEN, CDR2 SYDVKM. CDR3 length: 15 amino acids. In DNA, the CDR3 is TGTGCCAGCAGCCATGCCGGGGGTTCATCAGATACGCAGTATTTT. It codes for CASSHAGGSSDTQYF.

Comment on this clone: The same CDR3 is also encoded by other DNA sequences in this sample. The chain couples TRBV11-3 to TRBJ2-3; tentative D call: TRBD2 (5 bases). Germline V gives CDR1 SGHNT, CDR2 YENEEA. V lost 5 bases to trimming and J lost 3 bases, with 9 bases between them. CDR3 length equals 13 residues. The CDR3 nucleotides are TGTGCCAGCAGCCTTCGGGGAACAGATACGCAGTATTTT. Amino acid sequence: CASSLRGTDTQYF.

This chain joins TRBV5-1 and TRBJ2-7; D is perhaps TRBD2 (5 bases). The CDR3 is 15 amino acids. V was pared by 0 bases and J by 2 bases, with 12 bases between. Germline values: CDR1 SGHRS, CDR2 YFSETQ. In DNA, the CDR3 is TGCGCCAGCAGCTTGGCCGGGGTTACTACCTACGAGCAGTACTTC. Translation: CASSLAGVTTYEQYF.

The rearrangement joins TRBV4-1 to TRBJ1-2; TRBD1 might be the D (6 bases). V was shortened by 5 bases and J by 2 bases, with 12 bases between the two germline ends. Germline V gene data show CDR1 as MGHRA and CDR2 as YSYEKL. The CDR3 loop spans 14 amino acids. CDR3 in amino acids: CASSIEDSNYGYTF. CDR3 in DNA: TGCGCCAGCAGCATAGAGGACAGCAACTATGGCTACACCTTC.

This clone came up once. The chain links TRBV3-1 (or the pseudogene TRBV3-2) to TRBJ1-4; D not resolved. The CDR3 has 14 amino acids. In germline, CDR1 is LGHDT, CDR2 YNNKEL (reference sequence). The germline V and J ends were trimmed by 2 bases and 6 bases, with 10 bases remaining between them. The DNA for the CDR3 is TGTGCCAGCAGCCAAAATAGCGGGTATGAAAAACTGTTTTTT. This codes for CASSQNSGYEKLFF.

This chain uses TRBV4-1 with TRBJ1-2; TRBD1 might be the D (6 bases). The CDR3 totals 15 residues. V lost 4 bases to trimming and J lost 3 bases, with 15 bases between them. Germline lookup yields CDR1 MGHRA and CDR2 YSYEKL. The CDR3 nucleotides are TGCGCCAGCAGCCGAACAGGGTCTTATGACTATGGCTACACCTTC. Translating gives CASSRTGSYDYGYTF.

The gene calls are TRBV11-2 and TRBJ1-5; D perhaps matches TRBD1 (6 bases). The CDR3 is 14 amino acids. CDR1 is SGHAT and CDR2 is FQNNGV in the germline V gene. The V end was cut by 4 bases, the J end by 4 bases, with 11 bases between. CDR3 region: CASSSQGRNQPQHF. For the CDR3, the DNA is TGTGCCAGCAGCTCCCAGGGGAGAAATCAGCCCCAGCATTTT.

V gene TRBV5-1 combines with J gene TRBJ2-7; possibly TRBD2 for D (5 bases). V was pared by 0 bases and J by 3 bases, with 16 bases between. This CDR3 has 16 residues. Germline V gene data show CDR1 as SGHRS and CDR2 as YFSETQ. The CDR3 here is CASSLVSTPLGYEQYF. DNA of the CDR3: TGCGCCAGCAGCTTGGTTTCCACACCACTAGGCTACGAGCAGTACTTC.

The chain couples TRBV7-3 to TRBJ1-4, with D possibly matching TRBD1 (5 bases). This CDR3 spans 15 amino acids. CDR1 SGHTA and CDR2 FQGTGA come from the germline V gene. V was cut by 2 bases and J by 8 bases, with 15 bases left in between. Here the CDR3 DNA reads TGTGCCAGCAGCTTACGTGGCCGCCAGGGAGAAAAACTGTTTTTT. Protein: CASSLRGRQGEKLFF.

The J gene is TRBJ1-2, the V gene TRBV5-6; TRBD1 matches at 10 bases. The ends lost 0 bases at V and 7 bases at J; junction bases unmatched: 9. From germline, CDR1 is SGHDT and CDR2 YYEEEE. CDR3 length: 16 amino acids. For the CDR3, the DNA is TGTGCCAGCAGCTTGGTGACCTCCGGGACAGGGGTTGGCTACACCTTC. As protein: CASSLVTSGTGVGYTF.

CDR3 sequence: CASQGQLNTEAFF. The DNA for the CDR3 is TGTGCCAGCCAGGGACAGCTGAACACTGAAGCTTTCTTT. The chain employs TRBV19 and TRBJ1-1; TRBD1 matches at 7 bases. Germline V gives CDR1 LNHDA, CDR2 SQIVND (reference sequence). The ends lost 9 bases at V and 0 bases at J; junction bases unmatched: 4. This CDR3 is built from 13 residues.

The chain couples TRBV2 to TRBJ1-6; D is perhaps TRBD1 (6 bases). Per germline, CDR1 SNHLY and CDR2 FYNNEI. The CDR3 length is 14 residues. V was clipped by 10 bases and J by 6 bases, with 16 bases between them. The CDR3 reads CATLPGRGNSPLHF. CDR3 DNA sequence: TGTGCCACCCTACCGGGCAGGGGTAATTCACCCCTCCACTTT.

Worth noting for this clone: Different DNA sequences within this sample yield the same CDR3. The V gene is TRBV27, the J gene TRBJ1-5, with no clear D. The CDR3 consists of 13 residues. CDR1 and CDR2 (germline): MNHEY, SMNVEV (reference sequence). Between the trimmed V and J ends, which lost 5 bases and 1 base, there was a span of 6 bases. The CDR3 is CASSLRSNQPQHF. CDR3 coding DNA: TGTGCCAGCAGTCTGAGGAGCAATCAGCCCCAGCATTTT.

This clone has just one count. CDR3 amino acids: CASGPGEKDTEAFF. DNA of the CDR3: TGTGCCAGCGGACCAGGGGAGAAGGACACTGAAGCTTTCTTT. This sequence joins TRBV28 and TRBJ1-1; D might be TRBD1 (6 bases). The length of the CDR3 is 14 residues. Germline CDR1 is MDHEN and CDR2 is SYDVKM. The V end lost 8 bases, the J end lost 3 bases, and 16 bases lay between the germline ends.